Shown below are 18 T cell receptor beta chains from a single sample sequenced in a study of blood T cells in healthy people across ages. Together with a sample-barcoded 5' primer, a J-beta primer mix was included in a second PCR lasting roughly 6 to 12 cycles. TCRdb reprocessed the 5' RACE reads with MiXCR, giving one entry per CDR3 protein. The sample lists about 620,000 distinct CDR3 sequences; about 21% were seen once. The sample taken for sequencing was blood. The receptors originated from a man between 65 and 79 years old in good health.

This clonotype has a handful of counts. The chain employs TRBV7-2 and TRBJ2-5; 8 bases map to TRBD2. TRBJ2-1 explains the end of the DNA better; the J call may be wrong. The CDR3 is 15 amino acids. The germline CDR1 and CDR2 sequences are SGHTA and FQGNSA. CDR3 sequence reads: CASSFGASGPNEQFF. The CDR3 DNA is TGTGCCAGCAGCTTCGGGGCTAGCGGGCCTAATGAGCAGTTCTTC.

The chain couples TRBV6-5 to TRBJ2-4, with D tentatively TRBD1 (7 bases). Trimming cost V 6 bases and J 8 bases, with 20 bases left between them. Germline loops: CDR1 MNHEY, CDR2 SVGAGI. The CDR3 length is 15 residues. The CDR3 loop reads CASRDPGGGAYIQYF. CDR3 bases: TGTGCCAGCAGGGATCCCGGAGGGGGCGCGTACATTCAGTACTTC.

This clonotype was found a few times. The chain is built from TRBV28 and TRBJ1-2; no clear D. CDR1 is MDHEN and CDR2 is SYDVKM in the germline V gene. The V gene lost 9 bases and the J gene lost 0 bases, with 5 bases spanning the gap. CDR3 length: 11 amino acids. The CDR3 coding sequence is TGTGCCAGTGAGGCTAACTATGGCTACACCTTC. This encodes CASEANYGYTF.

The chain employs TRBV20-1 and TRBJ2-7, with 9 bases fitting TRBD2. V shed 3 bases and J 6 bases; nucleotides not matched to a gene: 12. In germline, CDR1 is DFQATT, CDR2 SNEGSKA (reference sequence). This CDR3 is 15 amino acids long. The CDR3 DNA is TGCAGTGCTAGTCCTCCCAGGGCTAGCGGGACCGAGCAGTACTTC. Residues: CSASPPRASGTEQYF.

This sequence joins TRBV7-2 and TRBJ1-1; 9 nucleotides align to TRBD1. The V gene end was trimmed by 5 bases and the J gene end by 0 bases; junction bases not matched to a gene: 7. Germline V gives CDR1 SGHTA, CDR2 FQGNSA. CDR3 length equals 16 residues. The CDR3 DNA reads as TGTGCCAGCAGCCCGGGGACAGGGATGGTGAACACTGAAGCTTTCTTT. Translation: CASSPGTGMVNTEAFF.

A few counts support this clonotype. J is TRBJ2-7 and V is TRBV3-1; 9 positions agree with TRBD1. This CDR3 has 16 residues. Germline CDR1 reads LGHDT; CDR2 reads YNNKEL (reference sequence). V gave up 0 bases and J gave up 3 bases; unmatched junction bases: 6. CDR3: CASSQDPGQGSYEQYF. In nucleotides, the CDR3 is TGTGCCAGCAGCCAAGACCCGGGACAGGGTAGCTACGAGCAGTACTTC.

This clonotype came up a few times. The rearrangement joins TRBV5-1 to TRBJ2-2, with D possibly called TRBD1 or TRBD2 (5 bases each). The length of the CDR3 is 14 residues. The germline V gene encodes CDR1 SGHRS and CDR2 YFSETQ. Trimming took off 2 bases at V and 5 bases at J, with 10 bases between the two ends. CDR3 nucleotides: TGCGCCAGCAGCTTTGGCAGGGAGACCGGGGAGCTGTTTTTT. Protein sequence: CASSFGRETGELFF.

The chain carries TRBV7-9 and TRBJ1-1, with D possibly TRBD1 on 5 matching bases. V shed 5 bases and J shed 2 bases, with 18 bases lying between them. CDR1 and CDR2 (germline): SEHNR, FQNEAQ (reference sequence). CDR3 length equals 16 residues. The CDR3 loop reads CASSRTQGEPNTEAFF. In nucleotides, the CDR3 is TGTGCCAGCAGCCGAACTCAAGGGGAGCCTAACACTGAAGCTTTCTTT.

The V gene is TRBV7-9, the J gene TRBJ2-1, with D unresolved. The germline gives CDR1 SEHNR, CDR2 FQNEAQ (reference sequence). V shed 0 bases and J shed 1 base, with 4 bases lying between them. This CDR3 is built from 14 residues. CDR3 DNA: TGTGCCAGCAGCTTAGCGGAGTCCTACAATGAGCAGTTCTTC. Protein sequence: CASSLAESYNEQFF.

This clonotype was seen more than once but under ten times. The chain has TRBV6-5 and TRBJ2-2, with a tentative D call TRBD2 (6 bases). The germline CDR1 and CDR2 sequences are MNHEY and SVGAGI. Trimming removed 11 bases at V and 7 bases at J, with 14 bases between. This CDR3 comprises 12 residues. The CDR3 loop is CAAGTGRGELFF. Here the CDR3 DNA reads TGTGCCGCGGGGACTGGCCGCGGGGAGCTGTTTTTT.

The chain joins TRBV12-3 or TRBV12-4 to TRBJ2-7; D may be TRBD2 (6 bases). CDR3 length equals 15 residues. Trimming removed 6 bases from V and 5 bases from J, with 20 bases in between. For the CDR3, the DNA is TGTGCCAGCAGCTTTCTACAACGGGAGTCCCACGAGCAGTACTTC. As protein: CASSFLQRESHEQYF.

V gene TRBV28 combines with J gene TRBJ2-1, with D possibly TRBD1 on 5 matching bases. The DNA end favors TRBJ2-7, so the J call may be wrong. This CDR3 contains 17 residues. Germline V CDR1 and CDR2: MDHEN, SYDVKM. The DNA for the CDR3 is TGTGCCAGCAGTTTTCCTCGTGCAGGGCAGGGCTCCTACGAGCAGTACTTC. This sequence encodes CASSFPRAGQGSYEQYF.

This CDR3 reads CASSVGGRFYNEQFF. CDR3 bases: TGTGCCAGCAGTGTCGGCGGGAGGTTCTACAATGAGCAGTTCTTC. V usage is TRBV2 and J usage is TRBJ2-1; 8 positions match TRBD2. The V gene's germline CDR1 is SNHLY and CDR2 FYNNEI. J was trimmed by 3 bases and V by 4 bases; bases with no gene match: 5. This CDR3 is built from 15 residues.

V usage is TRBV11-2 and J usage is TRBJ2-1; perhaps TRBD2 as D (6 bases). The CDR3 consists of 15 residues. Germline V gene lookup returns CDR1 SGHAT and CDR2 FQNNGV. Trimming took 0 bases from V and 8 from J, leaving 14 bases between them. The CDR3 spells CASSLEGTSLDEQFF. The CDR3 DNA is TGTGCCAGCAGCTTAGAGGGCACTAGCTTGGATGAGCAGTTCTTC.

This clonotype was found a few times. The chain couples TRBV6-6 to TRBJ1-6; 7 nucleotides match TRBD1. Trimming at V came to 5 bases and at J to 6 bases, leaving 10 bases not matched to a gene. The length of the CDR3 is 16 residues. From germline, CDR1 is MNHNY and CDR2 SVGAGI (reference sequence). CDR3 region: CASSTTGREFNSPLHF. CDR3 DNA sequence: TGTGCCAGCAGTACGACAGGGAGGGAATTTAATTCACCCCTCCACTTT.

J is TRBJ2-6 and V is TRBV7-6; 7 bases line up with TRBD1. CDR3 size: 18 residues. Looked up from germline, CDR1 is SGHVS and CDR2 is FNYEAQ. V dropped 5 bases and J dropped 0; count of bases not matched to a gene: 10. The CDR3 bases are TGTGCCAGCAGCCCACGGACAGGCGTTGACTCTGGGGCCAACGTCCTGACTTTC. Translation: CASSPRTGVDSGANVLTF. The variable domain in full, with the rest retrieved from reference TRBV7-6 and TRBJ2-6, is GAGVSQSPRYKVTKRGQDVALRCDPISGHVSLYWYRQALGQGPEFLTYFNYEAQQDKSGLPNDRFSAERPEGSISTLTIQRTEQRDSAMYRCASSPRTGVDSGANVLTFGAGSRLTVL.

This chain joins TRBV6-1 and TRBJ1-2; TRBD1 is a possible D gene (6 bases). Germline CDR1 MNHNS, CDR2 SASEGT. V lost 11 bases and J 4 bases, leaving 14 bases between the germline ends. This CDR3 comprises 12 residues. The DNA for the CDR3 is TGTGCCGGCACCGAGGGGGGCTATGGCTACACCTTC. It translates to CAGTEGGYGYTF.

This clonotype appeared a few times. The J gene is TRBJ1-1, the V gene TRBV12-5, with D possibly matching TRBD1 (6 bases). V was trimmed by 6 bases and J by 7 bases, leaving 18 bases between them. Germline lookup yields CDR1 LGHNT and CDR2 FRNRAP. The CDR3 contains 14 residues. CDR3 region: CASGQGRVVDEAFF. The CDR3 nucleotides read TGTGCTAGTGGACAGGGACGGGTCGTTGATGAAGCTTTCTTT.